Included here is one TCR beta chain sequence, with context. Only in-frame clones appear in the TCRdb table, and some are missing; sequencing was by immunoSEQ multiplex PCR. The sample has 70,000 to 95,000 clones, just over 85% seen once. This specimen belongs to a study of blood T cell repertoires in COVID-19. With 1 base removed from V and 9 bases from J, the gap between germline ends came to 10 bases. The CDR3 is made up of 13 amino acids. The receptor was isolated from a woman over 75 with acute or convalescent COVID-19. V is TRBV12-3 or TRBV12-4 and J is TRBJ2-1; the D is unclear. Specimen: peripheral blood. The CDR3 here is CASSLGSLGEQFF. The CDR3 DNA follows: TGTGCCAGCAGTTTAGGCAGTCTTGGTGAGCAGTTCTTC.